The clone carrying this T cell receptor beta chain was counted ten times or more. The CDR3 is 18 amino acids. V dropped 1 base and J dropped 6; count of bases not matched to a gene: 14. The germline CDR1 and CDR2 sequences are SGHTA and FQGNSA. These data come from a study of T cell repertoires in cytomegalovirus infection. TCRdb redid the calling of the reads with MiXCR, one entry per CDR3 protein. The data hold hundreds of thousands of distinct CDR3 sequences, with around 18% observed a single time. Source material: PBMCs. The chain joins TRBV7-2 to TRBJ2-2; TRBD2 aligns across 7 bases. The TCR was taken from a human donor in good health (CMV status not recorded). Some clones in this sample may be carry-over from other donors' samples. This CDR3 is CASSLVTALAGAAGELFF. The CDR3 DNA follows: TGTGCCAGCAGCTTAGTTACCGCATTGGCGGGAGCGGCCGGGGAGCTGTTTTTT.